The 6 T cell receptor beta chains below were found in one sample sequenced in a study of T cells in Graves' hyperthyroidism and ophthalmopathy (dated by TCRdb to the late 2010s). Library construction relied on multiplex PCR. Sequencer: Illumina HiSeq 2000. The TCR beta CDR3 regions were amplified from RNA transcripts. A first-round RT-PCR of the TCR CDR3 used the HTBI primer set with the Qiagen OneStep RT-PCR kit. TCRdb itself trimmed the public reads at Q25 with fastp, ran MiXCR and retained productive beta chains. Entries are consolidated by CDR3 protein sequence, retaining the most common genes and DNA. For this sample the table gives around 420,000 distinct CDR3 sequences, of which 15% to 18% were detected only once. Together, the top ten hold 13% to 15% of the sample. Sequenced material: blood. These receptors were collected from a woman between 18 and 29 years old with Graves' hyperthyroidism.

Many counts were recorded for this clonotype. This chain's CDR3 is CASSPTGGGADEQFF. In DNA, the CDR3 is TGTGCCAGCAGCCCTACCGGGGGGGGCGCGGATGAGCAGTTCTTC. The J gene is TRBJ2-1, the V gene TRBV7-3, with TRBD2 matching 8 bases. The J segment lost 8 bases and the V segment lost 5 bases, leaving 11 bases of the junction unmatched. CDR1 is SGHTA and CDR2 is FQGTGA in the germline V gene. The CDR3 contains 15 residues.

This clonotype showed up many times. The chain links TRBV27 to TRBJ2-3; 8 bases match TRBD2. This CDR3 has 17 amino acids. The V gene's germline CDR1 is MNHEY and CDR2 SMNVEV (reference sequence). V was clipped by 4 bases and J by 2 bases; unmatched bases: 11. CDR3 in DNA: TGTGCCAGCAGTTCCCTCCGGGGGGGTCAATTCACAGATACGCAGTATTTT. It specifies CASSSLRGGQFTDTQYF.

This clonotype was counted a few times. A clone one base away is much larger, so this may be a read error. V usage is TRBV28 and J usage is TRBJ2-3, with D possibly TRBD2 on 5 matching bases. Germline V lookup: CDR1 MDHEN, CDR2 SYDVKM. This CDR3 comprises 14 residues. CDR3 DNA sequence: TGTGCCAGCAAAAGCGGCTTTAGCACAGATACGCAGTGTTTT. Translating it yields CASKSGFSTDTQCF.

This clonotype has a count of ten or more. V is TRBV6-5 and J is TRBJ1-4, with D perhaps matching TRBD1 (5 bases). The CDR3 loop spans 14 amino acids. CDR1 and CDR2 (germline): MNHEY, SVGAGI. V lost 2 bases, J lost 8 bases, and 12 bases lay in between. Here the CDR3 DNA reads TGTGCCAGCAGTTACGGGGGTTCAGGGGAAAAACTGTTTTTT. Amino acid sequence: CASSYGGSGEKLFF.

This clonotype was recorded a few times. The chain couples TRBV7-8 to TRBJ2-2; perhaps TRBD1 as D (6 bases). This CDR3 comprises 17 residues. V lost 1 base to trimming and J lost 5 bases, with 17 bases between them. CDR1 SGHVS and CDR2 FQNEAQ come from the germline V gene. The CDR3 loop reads CASSLGFPGHITGELFF. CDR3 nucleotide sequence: TGTGCCAGCAGCTTAGGGTTCCCGGGACATATTACCGGGGAGCTGTTTTTT.

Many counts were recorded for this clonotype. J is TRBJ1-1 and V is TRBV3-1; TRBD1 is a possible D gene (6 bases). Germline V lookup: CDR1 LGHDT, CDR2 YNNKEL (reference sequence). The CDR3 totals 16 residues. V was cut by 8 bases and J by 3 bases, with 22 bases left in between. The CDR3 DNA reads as TGTGCCAGCGGCGGGACATCGACCTCATGGGACACTGAAGCTTTCTTT. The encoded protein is CASGGTSTSWDTEAFF.